This TCR beta chain comes out of a study of T cells in localized non-small cell lung cancer. Concerning this clone: Its antigen is unidentified.

The method was immunoSEQ multiplex PCR; TCRdb's version includes in-frame clones alone and lacks a portion of them. The repertoire holds roughly 50,000 clones, with about 89% as singletons. Study results and limitations: In adjacent lung appeared a median around 62 of the top 100 tumor clones.

Germline-derived CDR1 and CDR2 are SQVTM and ANQGSEA. This CDR3 has 12 amino acids. The V end was cut by 4 bases, the J end by 0 bases, with 6 bases between. V usage is TRBV29-1 and J usage is TRBJ2-5; D is undetermined. This TCR came from a man aged 40-75 years with stage I lung adenocarcinoma. The sequencing used peripheral blood, collected before any cancer treatment. CDR3 sequence: CSVGGNQETQYF. The CDR3 DNA reads TGCAGCGTTGGGGGAAACCAAGAGACCCAGTACTTC.